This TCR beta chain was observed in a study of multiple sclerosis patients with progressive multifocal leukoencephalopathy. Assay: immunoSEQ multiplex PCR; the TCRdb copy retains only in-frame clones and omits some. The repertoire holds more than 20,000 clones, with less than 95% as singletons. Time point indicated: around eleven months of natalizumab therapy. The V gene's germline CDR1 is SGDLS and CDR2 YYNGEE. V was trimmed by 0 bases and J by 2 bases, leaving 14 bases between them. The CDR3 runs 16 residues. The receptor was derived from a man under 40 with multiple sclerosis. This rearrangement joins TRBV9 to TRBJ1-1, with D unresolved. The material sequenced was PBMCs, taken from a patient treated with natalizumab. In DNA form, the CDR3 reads TGTGCCAGCAGCGTAGTGGGAAACAGACATAACACTGAAGCTTTCTTT. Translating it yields CASSVVGNRHNTEAFF.